Sequencing of this T cell receptor beta chain was carried out in a study of technical replicates of blood from several donors. Measured with immunoSEQ multiplex PCR; TCRdb has only the in-frame clones, and not every one. This table holds about 66,000 clones, approximately 90% found once. CDR3 length: 16 amino acids. V shed 3 bases and J 8 bases; nucleotides not matched to a gene: 11. In germline, CDR1 is KGHSH, CDR2 LQKENI. The sequenced sample consisted of PBMCs. The clonotype originates from a human donor in good health. Some clones in this sample may be carry-over from other donors' samples. V is TRBV18 and J is TRBJ1-4; TRBD1 aligns across 8 bases. CDR3 sequence reads: CASSPTKTGGSEKLFF. The CDR3 nucleotides are TGTGCCAGCTCACCCACGAAAACAGGGGGAAGCGAAAAACTGTTTTTT. The complete variable domain, with remaining parts taken from reference TRBV18 and TRBJ1-4, reads NAGVMQNPRHLVRRRGQEARLRCSPMKGHSHVYWYRQLPEEGLKFMVYLQKENIIDESGMPKERFSAEFPKEGPSILRIQQVVRGDSAAYFCASSPTKTGGSEKLFFGSGTQLSVL.